The 19 T cell receptor beta chains below all came from one sample that was sequenced in a study of blood T cells in healthy people across ages. It was with a sample-barcoded 5' primer and a J-beta primer mix that a second PCR of roughly 7 to 12 cycles was run. TCRdb re-analysed the 5' RACE reads in MiXCR, keeping a single row per CDR3 protein. The repertoire holds 1.5 million to 1.9 million distinct CDR3 sequences, approximately 42% seen once, with about 4.1% in the top ten. Specimen: blood. The source of these receptors is a young woman in good health.

Only a few counts were recorded for this clonotype. This chain uses TRBV20-1 with TRBJ2-1; 7 bases match TRBD2. Germline CDR1 DFQATT, CDR2 SNEGSKA (reference sequence). The V and J ends lost 2 bases and 4 bases, in that order; junction bases with no gene match: 11. This CDR3 has 16 amino acids. CDR3 amino acids: CSARKGREKRYNEQFF. The DNA of the CDR3 is TGCAGTGCTAGAAAGGGGCGGGAGAAAAGGTACAATGAGCAGTTCTTC.

CDR3: CASSRNQEYPNEKLFF. Written as DNA, the CDR3 is TGCGCCAGCAGCCGCAATCAAGAGTACCCTAATGAAAAACTGTTTTTT. The chain combines TRBV4-3 with TRBJ1-4; D not resolved. The ends were cut back, 4 bases at V and 3 bases at J, with 15 bases in the middle. This CDR3 has 16 residues. Per germline, CDR1 LGHNA and CDR2 YSLEER.

This chain uses TRBV13 with TRBJ2-4; possible D gene TRBD2, 5 bases. TRBJ2-5 explains the end of the DNA better; the J call may be wrong. CDR3 length equals 14 residues. Germline loops: CDR1 PRHDT, CDR2 FYEKMQ (reference sequence). The DNA of the CDR3 is TGTGCCAGCAGCTTATCGCTCGGAAGCGGGACCCAGTACTTC. Encoded protein: CASSLSLGSGTQYF.

This rearrangement joins TRBV20-1 to TRBJ2-3, with 7 bases aligning to TRBD1. Germline assignment: CDR1 DFQATT and CDR2 SNEGSKA (reference sequence). V dropped 6 bases and J dropped 3; count of bases not matched to a gene: 9. The CDR3 totals 14 residues. CDR3 nucleotides: TGCAGTGCGCCGAGACAGGGTATAACAGATACGCAGTATTTT. Its translation is CSAPRQGITDTQYF.

CDR3 DNA: TGTGCCAGCAGTAAGGTTCGGGGATACTCAATCCCAGATACGCAGTATTTT. Amino acid sequence: CASSKVRGYSIPDTQYF. V is TRBV28 and J is TRBJ2-3, with D maybe TRBD2 (5 bases). The V gene's germline CDR1 is MDHEN and CDR2 SYDVKM. CDR3 size: 17 residues. The germline V and J ends were trimmed by 5 bases and 4 bases, with 22 bases remaining between them.

This clonotype came up a few times. The genes are TRBV27 and TRBJ2-1, with D perhaps matching TRBD1 or TRBD2 (5 bases each). This CDR3 is built from 13 residues. Germline V gene lookup returns CDR1 MNHEY and CDR2 SMNVEV (reference sequence). V was pared by 2 bases and J by 12 bases, with 14 bases between. CDR3 sequence: CASSLGDRVGQFF. The CDR3, as DNA: TGTGCCAGCAGTTTAGGGGACCGCGTAGGGCAGTTCTTC.

The table lists this clonotype with a few counts. This chain joins TRBV12-3 or TRBV12-4 and TRBJ2-7, with D maybe TRBD1 (5 bases). The CDR3 sequence is 13 residues long. The ends were cut back, 5 bases at V and 1 base at J, with 9 bases in the middle. CDR3 sequence reads: CASSHRPSYEQYF. The CDR3, as DNA: TGTGCCAGCAGTCACAGGCCTTCCTACGAGCAGTACTTC.

This clonotype was picked up a small number of times. V gene TRBV15 combines with J gene TRBJ1-2, with D possibly matching TRBD1 (5 bases). Germline V lookup: CDR1 LNHNV, CDR2 YYDKDF (reference sequence). V dropped 5 bases and J dropped 6 bases, with 16 bases sitting between them. The CDR3 has 14 amino acids. The CDR3: CATSWWGGVDGYTF. CDR3 in DNA: TGTGCCACCAGCTGGTGGGGGGGAGTCGATGGCTACACCTTC. The full variable domain, rest sourced from reference TRBV15 and TRBJ1-2, is DAMVIQNPRYQVTQFGKPVTLSCSQTLNHNVMYWYQQKSSQAPKLLFHYYDKDFNNEADTPDNFQSRRPNTSFCFLDIRSPGLGDTAMYLCATSWWGGVDGYTFGSGTRLTVV.

In this sample, this clonotype turned up a few times. The rearrangement uses TRBV7-9 and TRBJ1-2; a possible D gene is TRBD1 (5 bases). V lost 0 bases and J 8 bases, leaving 16 bases between the germline ends. Germline CDR1 reads SEHNR; CDR2 reads FQNEAQ (reference sequence). The CDR3 loop spans 15 amino acids. The CDR3 DNA follows: TGTGCCAGCAGCTTAGCGGACAACTCTTTCTTCGGCTACACCTTC. It yields the protein CASSLADNSFFGYTF. Full variable domain (remainder filled in from reference TRBV7-9 and TRBJ1-2): DTGVSQNPRHKITKRGQNVTFRCDPISEHNRLYWYRQTLGQGPEFLTYFQNEAQLEKSRLLSDRFSAERPKGSFSTLEIQRTEQGDSAMYLCASSLADNSFFGYTFGSGTRLTVV.

This clonotype was recorded a few times. The chain is built from TRBV7-6 and TRBJ2-1; no clear D. The germline gives CDR1 SGHVS, CDR2 FNYEAQ. This CDR3 is built from 13 residues. Trimming removed 1 base from V and 6 bases from J, with 7 bases in between. CDR3 protein: CASSLGFSNEQFF. CDR3 bases: TGTGCCAGCAGCTTAGGGTTTAGCAATGAGCAGTTCTTC.

J is TRBJ2-7 and V is TRBV7-2; 10 bases are shared with TRBD1. V lost 7 bases to trimming and J lost 4 bases; unmatched junction nucleotides: 4. Germline-derived CDR1 and CDR2 are SGHTA and FQGNSA. The CDR3 totals 13 residues. The CDR3 reads CASIADRGYEQYF. The CDR3 nucleotides are TGTGCCAGCATCGCGGACAGGGGGTACGAGCAGTACTTC.

This clonotype has a count of ten or more. The chain employs TRBV2 and TRBJ2-3; D is uncertain. The CDR3 runs 12 residues. V dropped 3 bases and J dropped 5 bases, with 6 bases sitting between them. The germline V gene has CDR1 SNHLY and CDR2 FYNNEI. CDR3 nucleotide sequence: TGTGCCAGCAGTGATAACGGAGATACGCAGTATTTT. As protein: CASSDNGDTQYF.

This clonotype came up a few times. The V call is TRBV6-1, the J call TRBJ1-1, with a weak D call TRBD1 (5 bases). Trimming shortened V by 8 bases and J by 3 bases, and 13 bases separated the two germline ends. CDR3 size: 13 residues. Germline loops: CDR1 MNHNS, CDR2 SASEGT. CDR3 nucleotides: TGTGCCAGCCGATGGGGACGGCACACTGAAGCTTTCTTT. Protein product: CASRWGRHTEAFF.

The chain uses TRBV30 and TRBJ2-5; tentatively, D is TRBD1 (6 bases). The J call is uncertain, as TRBJ2-7 better fits the DNA end. Germline-derived CDR1 and CDR2 are GTSNPN and SVGIG (reference sequence). The CDR3 spans 15 residues. CDR3 loop: CAWSVLQGAPYEQYF. CDR3 coding DNA: TGTGCCTGGAGTGTCCTACAGGGTGCCCCCTACGAGCAGTACTTC.

The chain has TRBV12-3 or TRBV12-4 and TRBJ2-7; tentative D call: TRBD2 (6 bases). V lost 3 bases and J lost 10, with 13 bases in between. The CDR3 sequence is 12 residues long. The CDR3 here is CASSFTGEAQYF. For the CDR3, the DNA is TGTGCCAGCAGTTTTACTGGGGAGGCCCAGTACTTC.

The chain couples TRBV12-3 or TRBV12-4 to TRBJ2-5; D possibly corresponds to TRBD2 (6 bases). The CDR3 extends over 14 amino acids. The V gene lost 8 bases and the J gene lost 1 base, with 14 bases spanning the gap. Here the CDR3 reads CASSPYSGQETQYF. In DNA form, the CDR3 reads TGTGCCAGCTCCCCCTATAGCGGCCAAGAGACCCAGTACTTC.

The V and J genes are TRBV4-2 and TRBJ2-4; 7 nucleotides line up with TRBD2. With V trimmed by 2 bases and J by 3 bases, 10 bases remained unmatched. CDR3 size: 17 residues. Germline V CDR1 and CDR2: LGHNA, YNFKEQ. The CDR3 DNA follows: TGTGCCAGCAGCCAACTTCCAGCGGGAAAGGACAAAAACATTCAGTACTTC. It translates to CASSQLPAGKDKNIQYF.

This rearrangement joins TRBV27 to TRBJ1-6; D is unclear. Per the germline V gene, CDR1 is MNHEY and CDR2 is SMNVEV (reference sequence). The CDR3 contains 15 residues. V dropped 7 bases and J dropped 0 bases, with 10 bases sitting between them. The CDR3 DNA sequence: TGTGCCAGCACCCCCTTGAGCTCCTATAATTCACCCCTCCACTTT. Amino acids: CASTPLSSYNSPLHF.

As for this clonotype: A much larger clonotype is one base distant, so this may be a read error. The chain links TRBV6-2 or TRBV6-3 to TRBJ2-1; 10 bases match TRBD2. This CDR3 is built from 15 residues. The germline gives CDR1 MNHEY, CDR2 SVGEGT. J gave up 0 bases and V 6 bases, and 2 bases lay outside the gene matches. CDR3 nucleotides: TGTGCCAGCAGGCCTAGCGGGAGCTCCTACAATGAGCAGTTCTTC. It codes for CASRPSGSSYNEQFF.